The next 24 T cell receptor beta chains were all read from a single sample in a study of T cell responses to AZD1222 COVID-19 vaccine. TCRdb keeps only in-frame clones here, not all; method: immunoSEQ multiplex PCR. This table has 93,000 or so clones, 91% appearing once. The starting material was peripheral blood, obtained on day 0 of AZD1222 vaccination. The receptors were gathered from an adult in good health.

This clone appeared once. The CDR3 bases are TGTGCCAGCAGCTTATCGGGACAGGTCAGAACTGAAGCTTTCTTT. It specifies CASSLSGQVRTEAFF. The chain recombines TRBV7-9 with TRBJ1-1; 8 nucleotides agree with TRBD1. Germline V gene sequence: CDR1 SEHNR, CDR2 FQNEAQ (reference sequence). Losses at the gene ends were 2 bases for V and 5 bases for J; bases not matched to a gene: 7. This CDR3 region has 15 residues.

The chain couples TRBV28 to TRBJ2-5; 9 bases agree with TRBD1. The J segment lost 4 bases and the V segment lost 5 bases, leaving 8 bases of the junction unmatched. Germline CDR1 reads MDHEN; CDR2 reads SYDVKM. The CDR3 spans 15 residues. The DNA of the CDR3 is TGTGCCAGCAGTGAAACAACAGGGGGCCGAGAGACCCAGTACTTC. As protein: CASSETTGGRETQYF.

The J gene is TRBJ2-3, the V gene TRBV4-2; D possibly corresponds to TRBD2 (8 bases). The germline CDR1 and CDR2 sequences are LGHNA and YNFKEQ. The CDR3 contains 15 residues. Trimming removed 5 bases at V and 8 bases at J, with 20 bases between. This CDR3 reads CASSDGSGNRGTQYF. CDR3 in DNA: TGTGCCAGCAGCGACGGTAGCGGGAACAGGGGTACGCAGTATTTT.

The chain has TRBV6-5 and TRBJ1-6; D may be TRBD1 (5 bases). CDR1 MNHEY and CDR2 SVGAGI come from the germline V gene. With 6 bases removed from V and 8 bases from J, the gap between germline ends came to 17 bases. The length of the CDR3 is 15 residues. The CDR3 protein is CASSPRGQRHSPLHF. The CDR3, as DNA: TGTGCCAGCAGCCCAAGGGGCCAGCGACATTCACCCCTCCACTTT.

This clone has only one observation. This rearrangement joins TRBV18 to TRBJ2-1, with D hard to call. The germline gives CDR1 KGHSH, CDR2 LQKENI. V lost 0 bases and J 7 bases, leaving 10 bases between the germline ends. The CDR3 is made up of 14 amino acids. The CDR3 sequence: CASSPPAGGNEQFF. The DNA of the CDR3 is TGTGCCAGCTCACCACCCGCTGGTGGGAATGAGCAGTTCTTC.

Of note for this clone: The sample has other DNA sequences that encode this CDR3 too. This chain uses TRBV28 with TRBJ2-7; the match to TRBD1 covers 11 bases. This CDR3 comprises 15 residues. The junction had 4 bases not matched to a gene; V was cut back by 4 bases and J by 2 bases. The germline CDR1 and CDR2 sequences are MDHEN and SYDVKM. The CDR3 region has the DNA TGTGCCAGCAGTTCTCCGGGACAGGGGGCCTACGAGCAGTACTTC. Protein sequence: CASSSPGQGAYEQYF.

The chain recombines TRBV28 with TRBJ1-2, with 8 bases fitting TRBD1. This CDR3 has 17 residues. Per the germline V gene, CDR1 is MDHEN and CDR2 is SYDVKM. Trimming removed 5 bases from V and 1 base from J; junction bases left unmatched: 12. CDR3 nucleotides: TGTGCCAGCAGTCCACCCAGGGGGCGCAGTTTTAACTATGGCTACACCTTC. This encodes CASSPPRGRSFNYGYTF.

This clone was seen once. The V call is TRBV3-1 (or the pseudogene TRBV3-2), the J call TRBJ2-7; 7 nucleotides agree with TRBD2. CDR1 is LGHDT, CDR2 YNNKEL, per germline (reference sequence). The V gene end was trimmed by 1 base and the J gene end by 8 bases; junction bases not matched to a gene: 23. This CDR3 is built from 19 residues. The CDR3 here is CASSQVPSGRRPFSGQQYF. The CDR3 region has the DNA TGTGCCAGCAGCCAAGTCCCTAGCGGACGTCGGCCTTTTTCTGGGCAGCAGTACTTC.

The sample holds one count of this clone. CDR3 in amino acids: CASRTGTANTGELFF. Here the CDR3 DNA reads TGTGCCAGCAGAACCGGGACAGCGAACACCGGGGAGCTGTTTTTT. The V and J genes are TRBV27 and TRBJ2-2, with TRBD1 matching 7 bases. Germline values: CDR1 MNHEY, CDR2 SMNVEV (reference sequence). J lost 0 bases, V lost 6 bases, and 4 bases had no gene match. The CDR3 contains 15 residues.

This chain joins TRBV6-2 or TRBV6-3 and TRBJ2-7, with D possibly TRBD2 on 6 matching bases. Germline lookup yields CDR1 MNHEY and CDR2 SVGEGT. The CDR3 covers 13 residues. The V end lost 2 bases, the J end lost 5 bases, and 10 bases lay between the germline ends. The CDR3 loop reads CASSYTGADEQYF. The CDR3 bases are TGTGCCAGCAGTTACACGGGAGCGGACGAGCAGTACTTC.

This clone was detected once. CDR3 nucleotide sequence: TGTGCCAGCAGCAAGGGGGCATACCAAGAGACCCAGTACTTC. Translating it yields CASSKGAYQETQYF. This chain uses TRBV9 with TRBJ2-5; TRBD1 matches 7 bases. After removal of 4 bases from V and 0 bases from J, the junction contained 3 bases not matched to a gene. Germline CDR1 and CDR2: SGDLS and YYNGEE. This CDR3 region has 14 residues. Full variable domain (outside the CDR3, taken from reference TRBV9 and TRBJ2-5): DSGVTQTPKHLITATGQRVTLRCSPRSGDLSVYWYQQSLDQGLQFLIQYYNGEERAKGNILERFSAQQFPDLHSELNLSSLELGDSALYFCASSKGAYQETQYFGPGTRLLVL.

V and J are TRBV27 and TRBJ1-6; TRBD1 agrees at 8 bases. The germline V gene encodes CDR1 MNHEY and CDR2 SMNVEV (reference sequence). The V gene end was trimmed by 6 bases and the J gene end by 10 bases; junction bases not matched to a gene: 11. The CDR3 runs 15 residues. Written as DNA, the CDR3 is TGTGCCAGCAGGCCGGACCGACAGGGGTGGTCACCCCTCCACTTT. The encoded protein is CASRPDRQGWSPLHF.

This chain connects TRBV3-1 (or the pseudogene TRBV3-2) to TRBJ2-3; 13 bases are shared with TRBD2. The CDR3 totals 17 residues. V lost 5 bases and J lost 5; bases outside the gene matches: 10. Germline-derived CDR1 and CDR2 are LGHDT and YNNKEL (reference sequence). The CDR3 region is CASSSRATSGRVDTQYF. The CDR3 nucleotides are TGTGCCAGCAGCTCCCGGGCCACTAGCGGGAGGGTAGATACGCAGTATTTT.

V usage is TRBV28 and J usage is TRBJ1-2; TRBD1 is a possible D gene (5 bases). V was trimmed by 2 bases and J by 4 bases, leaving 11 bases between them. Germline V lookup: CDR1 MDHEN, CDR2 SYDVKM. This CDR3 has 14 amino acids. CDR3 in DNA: TGTGCCAGCAGTTTAGGCAGGGCCTCCTATGGCTACACCTTC. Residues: CASSLGRASYGYTF.

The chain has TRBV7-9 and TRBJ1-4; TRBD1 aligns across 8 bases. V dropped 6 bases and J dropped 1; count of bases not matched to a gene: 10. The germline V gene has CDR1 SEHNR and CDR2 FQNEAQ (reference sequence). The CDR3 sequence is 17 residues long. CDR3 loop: CASRERQGIKTNEKLFF. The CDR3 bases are TGTGCCAGCAGGGAGCGACAGGGGATAAAAACTAATGAAAAACTGTTTTTT.

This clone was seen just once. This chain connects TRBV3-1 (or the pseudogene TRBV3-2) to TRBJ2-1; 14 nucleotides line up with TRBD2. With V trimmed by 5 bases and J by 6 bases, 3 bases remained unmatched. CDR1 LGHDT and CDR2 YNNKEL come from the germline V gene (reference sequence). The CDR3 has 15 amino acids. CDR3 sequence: CASSVGLAGGNEQFF. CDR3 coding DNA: TGTGCCAGCAGCGTAGGACTAGCGGGGGGCAATGAGCAGTTCTTC.

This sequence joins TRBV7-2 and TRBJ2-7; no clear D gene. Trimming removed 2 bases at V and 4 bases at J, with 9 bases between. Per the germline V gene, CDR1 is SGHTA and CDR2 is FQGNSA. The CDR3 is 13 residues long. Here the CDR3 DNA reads TGTGCCAGCAGCTTAAACGGAAGGTACGAGCAGTACTTC. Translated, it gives CASSLNGRYEQYF.

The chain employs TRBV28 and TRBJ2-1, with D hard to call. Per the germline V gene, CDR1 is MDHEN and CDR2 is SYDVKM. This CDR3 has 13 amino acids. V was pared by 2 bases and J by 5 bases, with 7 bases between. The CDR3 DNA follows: TGTGCCAGCAGTTTACAGGAGAACAATGAGCAGTTCTTC. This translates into CASSLQENNEQFF. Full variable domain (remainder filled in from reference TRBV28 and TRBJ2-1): DVKVTQSSRYLVKRTGEKVFLECVQDMDHENMFWYRQDPGLGLRLIYFSYDVKMKEKGDIPEGYSVSREKKERFSLILESASTNQTSMYLCASSLQENNEQFFGPGTRLTVL.

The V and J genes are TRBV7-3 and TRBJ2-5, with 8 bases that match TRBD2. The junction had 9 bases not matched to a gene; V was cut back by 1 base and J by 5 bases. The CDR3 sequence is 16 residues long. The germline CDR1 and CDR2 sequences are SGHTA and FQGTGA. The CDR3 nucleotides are TGTGCCAGCAGCTTAAGTATGGCGGGAGGCGGGGAGACCCAGTACTTC. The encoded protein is CASSLSMAGGGETQYF. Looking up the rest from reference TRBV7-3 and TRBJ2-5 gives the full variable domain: GAGVSQTPSNKVTEKGKYVELRCDPISGHTALYWYRQSLGQGPEFLIYFQGTGAADDSGLPNDRFFAVRPEGSVSTLKIQRTERGDSAVYLCASSLSMAGGGETQYFGPGTRLLVL.

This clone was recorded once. The CDR3 DNA reads TGTGCCAGAAGCTGGGGGACAGGGGGCTCTATCGGGACTGAAGCTTTCTTT. It yields the protein CARSWGTGGSIGTEAFF. This chain joins TRBV7-5 and TRBJ1-1; the table's TRBD1 call for D was not verified on the DNA. TRBV7-5 is labeled a pseudogene. CDR3 length: 17 amino acids.

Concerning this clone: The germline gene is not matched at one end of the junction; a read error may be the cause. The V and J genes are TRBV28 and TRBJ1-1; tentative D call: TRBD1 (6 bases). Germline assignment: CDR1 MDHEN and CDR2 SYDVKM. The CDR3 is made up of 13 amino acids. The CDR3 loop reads CASIPPGARNSLF. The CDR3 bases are TGTGCCAGCATCCCCCCAGGGGCCCGAAATTCGTTATTT. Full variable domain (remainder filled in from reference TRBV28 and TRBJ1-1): DVKVTQSSRYLVKRTGEKVFLECVQDMDHENMFWYRQDPGLGLRLIYFSYDVKMKEKGDIPEGYSVSREKKERFSLILESASTNQTSMYLCASIPPGARNSLFGQGTRLTVV.

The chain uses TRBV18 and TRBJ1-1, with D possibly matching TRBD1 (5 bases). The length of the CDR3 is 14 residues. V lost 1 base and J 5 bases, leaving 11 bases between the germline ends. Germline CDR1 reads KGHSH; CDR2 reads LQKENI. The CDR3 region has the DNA TGTGCCAGCTCACCACAAGGGGCGAGGACTGAAGCTTTCTTT. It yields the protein CASSPQGARTEAFF.

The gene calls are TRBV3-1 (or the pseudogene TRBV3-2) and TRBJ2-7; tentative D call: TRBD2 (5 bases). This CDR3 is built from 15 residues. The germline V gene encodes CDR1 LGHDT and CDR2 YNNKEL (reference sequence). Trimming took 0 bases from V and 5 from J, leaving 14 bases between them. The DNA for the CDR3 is TGTGCCAGCAGCCAAGAGGGAGAACTCCCCCACGAGCAGTACTTC. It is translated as CASSQEGELPHEQYF.

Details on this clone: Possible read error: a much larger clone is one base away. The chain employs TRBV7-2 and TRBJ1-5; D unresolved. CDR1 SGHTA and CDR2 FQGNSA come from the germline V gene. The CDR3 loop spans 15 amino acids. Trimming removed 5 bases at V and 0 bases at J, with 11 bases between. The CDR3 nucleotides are TGTGCCAGCAGCCTGGAGGGATATAGCAATCAGCCCCAGCATTTT. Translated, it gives CASSLEGYSNQPQHF.